This T cell receptor (beta chain) was found in a study of blood T cells in healthy people across ages. Points from the study as a whole: No one knew whether donors had CMV, which possibly confounded expanded clonotype changes. Both higher diversity and more naive CD4+ cells marked long-lived donors when set against aged donors. Older age went with lower TCR beta diversity per million T cells, in a roughly linear way.

Samples each had at least 5 micrograms of total RNA extracted. Germline CDR1 is SGHTA and CDR2 is FQGNSA. The V gene end was trimmed by 1 base and the J gene end by 6 bases; junction bases not matched to a gene: 7. This CDR3 spans 15 amino acids. In regard to this clonotype: The antigen is not known.

A sample-barcoded 5' primer and a J-beta primer mix were used in a second PCR of about 7 to 12 cycles. TCRdb re-analysed the 5' RACE reads in MiXCR, keeping a single row per CDR3 protein. Among 550,000 to 800,000 distinct CDR3 sequences listed, 20% to 25% were seen once. The sequencing sample was made of blood. V and J are TRBV7-2 and TRBJ2-7, with 9 bases lining up with TRBD2. The receptor comes from a man aged 65-85 years in good health. The CDR3: CASSLVLREGGEQYF. CDR3 DNA: TGTGCCAGCAGCTTAGTTTTGCGGGAGGGTGGCGAGCAGTACTTC.